The clone carrying this T cell receptor (beta chain) was seen only a few times. These data come from a study of blood T cell repertoires in COVID-19. Study overall: PBMCs, B-cell-depleted T cells, or T cells were the source of the cDNA or gDNA that made up the material.

Source study methods: Cell counts per sample came from amplifying reference gene primers. The table came from immunoSEQ multiplex PCR; TCRdb's copy has only in-frame clones and leaves some out. That table supplies the V and J calls and clone size; D and trimming were determined from the DNA. The data show about 250,000 clones, 85% seen once. The CDR3 length is 15 residues. Trimming removed 3 bases from V and 3 bases from J; junction bases left unmatched: 8. From germline, CDR1 is MNHEY and CDR2 SMNVEV (reference sequence). This receptor was obtained from a woman aged 45 to 65 with acute COVID-19. The J gene is TRBJ2-7, the V gene TRBV27; 7 bases line up with TRBD1. The specimen was PBMCs or T cells enriched from blood (not recorded which). The CDR3 region has the DNA TGTGCCAGCAGTTTTCACCGGGACAGAGGCTACGAGCAGTACTTC. Encoded protein: CASSFHRDRGYEQYF.